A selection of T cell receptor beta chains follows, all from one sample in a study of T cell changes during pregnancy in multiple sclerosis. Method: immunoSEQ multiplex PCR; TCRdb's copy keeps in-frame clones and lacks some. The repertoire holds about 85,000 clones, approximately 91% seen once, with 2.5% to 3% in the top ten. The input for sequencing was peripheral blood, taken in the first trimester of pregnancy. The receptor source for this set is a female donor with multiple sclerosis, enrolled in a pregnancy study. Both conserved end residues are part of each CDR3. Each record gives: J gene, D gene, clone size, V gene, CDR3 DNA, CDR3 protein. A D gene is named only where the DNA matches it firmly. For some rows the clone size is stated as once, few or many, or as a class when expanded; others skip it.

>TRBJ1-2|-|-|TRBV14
TGTGCCAGCAACGCACGCCTAGGAGGATCGGGAGGCTACACCTTC
CASNARLGGSGGYTF
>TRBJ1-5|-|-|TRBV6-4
TGTGCCAGCAGTGACTCAGCGGATCAGCCCCAGCATTTT
CASSDSADQPQHF
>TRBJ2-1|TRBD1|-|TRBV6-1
TGTGCCGGAGGACAGGGGGCCTACAATGAGCAGTTCTTC
CAGGQGAYNEQFF
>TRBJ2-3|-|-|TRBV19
TGTGCCAGTCGCGCCAGGGGAGCTGCGACAGATACGCAGTATTTT
CASRARGAATDTQYF
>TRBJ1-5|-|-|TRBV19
TGTGCCACCGCCAGTTCGGCAGGGGATATTCAGCCCCAGCATTTT
CATASSAGDIQPQHF
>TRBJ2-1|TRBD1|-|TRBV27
TGTGCCAGCAGTTCACCAGGACAGGGGATCCACAATGAGCAGTTCTTC
CASSSPGQGIHNEQFF
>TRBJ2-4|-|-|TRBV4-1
TGCGCCAGCAGCCCTTCGGAGCAATACCTCCTAGCCAAAAACATTCAGTACTTC
CASSPSEQYLLAKNIQYF
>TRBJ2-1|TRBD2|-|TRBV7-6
TGTGCCAGCAGCTCTAGCGGCGGGGGGGTCTACAATGAGCAGTTCTTC
CASSSSGGGVYNEQFF
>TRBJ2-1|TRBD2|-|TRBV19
TGTGCCAGTAGTCTTAGCGGGAGCTCCTACAATGAGCAGTTCTTC
CASSLSGSSYNEQFF
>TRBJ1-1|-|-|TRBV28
TGTGCCAGCATGGGACCCATGGGGGGGATCTACACTGAAGCTTTCTTT
CASMGPMGGIYTEAFF
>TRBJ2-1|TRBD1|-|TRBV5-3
TGTGCCAGAAGCCGGGACAGGCCAAGGGATGAGCAGTTCTTC
CARSRDRPRDEQFF
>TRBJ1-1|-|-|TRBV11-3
TGTGCCAGCGGAGCAGGGATGAACACTGAAGCTTTCTTT
CASGAGMNTEAFF
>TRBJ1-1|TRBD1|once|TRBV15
TGTGCCACCATCCGGGACAGGGCATCCGTGGCTTTCTTT
CATIRDRASVAFF
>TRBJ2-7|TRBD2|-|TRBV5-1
TGCGCCAGCAGCTTAAAGGGAGGGACCTACGAGCAGTACTTC
CASSLKGGTYEQYF
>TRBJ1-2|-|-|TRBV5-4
TGTGCCAGCAGCCCGGGACACGGAACTAACTATGGCTACACCTTC
CASSPGHGTNYGYTF
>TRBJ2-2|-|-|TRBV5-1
TGCGCCAGCAGCTATGGACAAGGAACTAACACCGGGGAGCTGTTTTTT
CASSYGQGTNTGELFF
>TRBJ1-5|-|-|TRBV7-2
TGTGCCAGCAGCTTAGATTTGATTGGAGACCAGCCCCAGCATTTT
CASSLDLIGDQPQHF
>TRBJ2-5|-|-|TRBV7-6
TGTGCCAGCAGCTTACGAAGGGTGTGGGAGTCGGGGGAGACCCAGTACTTC
CASSLRRVWESGETQYF
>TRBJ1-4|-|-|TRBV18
TGTGCCAGCTCACCGGGCAGGACTAATGAAAAACTGTTTTTT
CASSPGRTNEKLFF
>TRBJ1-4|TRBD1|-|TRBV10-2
TGCGCCAGCAGTTGGACAGGGGCTGATGAAAAACTGTTTTTT
CASSWTGADEKLFF
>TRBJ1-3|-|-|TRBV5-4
TGTGCCAGCAGCTTGGGAGGAGGGACTACTGGAAACACCATATATTTT
CASSLGGGTTGNTIYF
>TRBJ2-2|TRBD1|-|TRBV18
TGTGCCAGCTCACCACTGACAGGGTTGAACACCGGGGAGCTGTTTTTT
CASSPLTGLNTGELFF
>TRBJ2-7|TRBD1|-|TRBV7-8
TGTGCCAGCAGCTTAGCCGGGACAGGAACCTACGAGCAGTACTTC
CASSLAGTGTYEQYF
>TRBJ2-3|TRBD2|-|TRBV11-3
TGTGCCAGCAGCTCACCGAGCGGGGGCACAGATACGCAGTATTTT
CASSSPSGGTDTQYF
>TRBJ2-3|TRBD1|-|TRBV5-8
TGTGCCAGCAGCGCCAACAGGGGGCTGGGGACAGATACGCAGTATTTT
CASSANRGLGTDTQYF
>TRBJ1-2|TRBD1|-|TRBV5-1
TGCGCCAGCAGCTCCGAACAGGGGTACCATGGCTACACCTTC
CASSSEQGYHGYTF
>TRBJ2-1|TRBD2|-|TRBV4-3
TGCGCCAGCAGCAAGCGGGGTGGTGGTGAGCAGTTCTTC
CASSKRGGGEQFF
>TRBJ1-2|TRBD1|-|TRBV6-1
TGTGCCAGCAGTGAAGTGCCAGGGGGCTACTATGGCTACACCTTC
CASSEVPGGYYGYTF
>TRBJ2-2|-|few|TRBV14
TGTGCCAGCAACTCGAACACCGGGGAGCTGTTTTTT
CASNSNTGELFF
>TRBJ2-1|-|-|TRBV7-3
TGTGCCAGCAGCTTAAAGGGTAGCGGATTGAGCTCCTACAATGAGCAGTTCTTC
CASSLKGSGLSSYNEQFF
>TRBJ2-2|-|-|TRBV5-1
TGCGCCAGCAGCTTGGACCGCGCGAACACCGGGGAGCTGTTTTTT
CASSLDRANTGELFF
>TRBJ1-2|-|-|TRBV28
TGTGCCAGCAGTTTCGAGGGCGGCGGCTACACCTTC
CASSFEGGGYTF
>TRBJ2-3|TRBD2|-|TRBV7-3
TGTGCCAGCAGCTTAATGGGACTAGATAGCGGCGGTACGCAGTATTTT
CASSLMGLDSGGTQYF
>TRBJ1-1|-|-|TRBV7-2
TGTGCCAGCAGCTTTAAGGTACGCGGGGCTTCGAACACTGAAGCTTTCTTT
CASSFKVRGASNTEAFF
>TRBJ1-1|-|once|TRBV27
TGTGCCAGCAGCCCCGGAGGGTACGGCACTGAAGCTTTCTTT
CASSPGGYGTEAFF
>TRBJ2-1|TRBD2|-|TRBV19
TGTGCCAGTAGTACACGACTAGCGGGGGACAATGAGCAGTTCTTC
CASSTRLAGDNEQFF
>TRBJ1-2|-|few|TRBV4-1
TGCGCCAGCAGCCAAGAGCCCGGGGCTAACTATGGCTACACCTTC
CASSQEPGANYGYTF
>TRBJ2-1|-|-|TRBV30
TGTGCCTGGAGTGTACAGGGACCCAAGCAGTTCTTC
CAWSVQGPKQFF
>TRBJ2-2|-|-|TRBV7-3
TGTGCCAGCAGCTTAGAGGGAACCGGGGAGCTGTTTTTT
CASSLEGTGELFF
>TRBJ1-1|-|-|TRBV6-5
TGTGCCAGCACCCCGGGGGGGGATCGCAGGGCTTTCTTT
CASTPGGDRRAFF
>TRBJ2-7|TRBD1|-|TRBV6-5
TGTGCCAGCAGTTCGCCGTCCCGGGACAGAACCTACGAGCAGTACTTC
CASSSPSRDRTYEQYF
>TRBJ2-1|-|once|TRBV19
TGTGCCAGTAGTTCCTCGACAGGAAAGTACAATGAGCAGTTCTTC
CASSSSTGKYNEQFF
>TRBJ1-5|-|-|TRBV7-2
TGTGCCAGCAGCTTATACGGCCAGGGAAACAATCAGCCCCAGCATTTT
CASSLYGQGNNQPQHF
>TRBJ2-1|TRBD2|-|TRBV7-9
TGTGCCAGCAGCCCATTGCGGGGGGCCGAAGTCAATGAGCAGTTCTTC
CASSPLRGAEVNEQFF
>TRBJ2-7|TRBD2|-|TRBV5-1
TGCGCCAGCAATCTAGCGGGAGGGTCCTACGAGCAGTACTTC
CASNLAGGSYEQYF
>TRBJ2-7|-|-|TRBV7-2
TGTGCCAGCAAACAGGCAAGCTCCTACGAGCAGTACTTC
CASKQASSYEQYF
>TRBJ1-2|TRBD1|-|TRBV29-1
TGCAGCGTGGTTGAGGACAGGGGCAACTATGGCTACACCTTC
CSVVEDRGNYGYTF
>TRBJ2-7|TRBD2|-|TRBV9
TGTGCCAGCAGCGTAGTACCTAGCGGCCCCTACGAGCAGTACTTC
CASSVVPSGPYEQYF
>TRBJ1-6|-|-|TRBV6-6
TGTGCCAGCAACTTACAGGGATCCGGCTCACCCCTCCACTTT
CASNLQGSGSPLHF
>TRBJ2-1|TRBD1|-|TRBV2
TGTGCCAGCACCGACAGGGAAACCTACAATGAGCAGTTCTTC
CASTDRETYNEQFF
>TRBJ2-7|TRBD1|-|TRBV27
TGTGCCAGCAGTTACAGGGGAGCTCACGAGCAGTACTTC
CASSYRGAHEQYF
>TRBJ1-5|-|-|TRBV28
TGTGCCAGCAGTTCCCGGGGGGTCAATCAGCCCCAGCATTTT
CASSSRGVNQPQHF
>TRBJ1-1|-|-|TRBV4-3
TGCGCCAGCAGCCATCGGATCGGGGTTAAAAACACTGAAGCTTTCTTT
CASSHRIGVKNTEAFF
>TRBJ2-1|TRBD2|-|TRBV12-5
TGTGCTAGTGGTCCCGGGACTAGCGGAACCTACAATGAGCAGTTCTTC
CASGPGTSGTYNEQFF